The 10 T cell receptor beta chains below all came from one sample that was sequenced in a study of response to subunit inactivated influenza vaccine. TCRdb re-analysed the RT-PCR reads in MiXCR, keeping a single row per CDR3 protein. This table has around 180,000 distinct CDR3 sequences, about 9% appearing once. The specimen was non-naive T cells sorted from PBMCs, collected on the day of vaccination. The receptors stem from a man in his fifties or sixties who received an inactivated influenza vaccine.

The table lists this clonotype with a few counts. The chain couples TRBV20-1 to TRBJ1-1; TRBD1 might be the D (6 bases). From germline, CDR1 is DFQATT and CDR2 SNEGSKA (reference sequence). The CDR3 contains 14 residues. V lost 0 bases and J lost 0, with 8 bases in between. CDR3 region: CSAREGGVNTEAFF. CDR3 in DNA: TGCAGTGCTAGAGAAGGGGGGGTGAACACTGAAGCTTTCTTT.

This clonotype was counted at least ten times. The chain is built from TRBV6-2 or TRBV6-3 and TRBJ2-1; 10 bases line up with TRBD2. Germline V gene sequence: CDR1 MNHEY, CDR2 SVGEGT. CDR3 size: 17 residues. With 6 bases clipped from V and 5 bases from J, the junction kept 13 bases outside the gene matches. The CDR3 loop is CASRRTSGIKGDNEQFF. In nucleotides, the CDR3 is TGTGCCAGCAGACGGACTAGCGGAATAAAAGGGGACAATGAGCAGTTCTTC.

The table lists this clonotype with a few counts. V is TRBV27 and J is TRBJ2-6; TRBD1 might be the D (6 bases). Trimming pared 5 bases from V and 3 bases from J, leaving 14 bases between. CDR1 is MNHEY and CDR2 is SMNVEV in the germline V gene (reference sequence). The CDR3 length is 16 residues. As DNA, the CDR3 is TGTGCCAGCAGTCTCCAACAGGGCAATGGGGCCAACGTCCTGACTTTC. Residues: CASSLQQGNGANVLTF.

The gene calls are TRBV20-1 and TRBJ2-1; 7 positions agree with TRBD2. Germline lookup yields CDR1 DFQATT and CDR2 SNEGSKA (reference sequence). This CDR3 has 16 residues. V gave up 6 bases and J gave up 4 bases; unmatched junction bases: 15. The CDR3, as DNA: TGCAGTGCCACTCCGCCCCGGGGACTAATATACAATGAGCAGTTCTTC. Translated: CSATPPRGLIYNEQFF.

This clonotype was recorded a few times. The CDR3: CASSQFDRIFNQPQHF. The CDR3 DNA reads TGCGCCAGCAGCCAATTTGACAGGATATTCAATCAGCCCCAGCATTTT. V is TRBV4-1 and J is TRBJ1-5; TRBD1 is a possible D gene (6 bases). Germline V gene sequence: CDR1 MGHRA, CDR2 YSYEKL. The CDR3 is 16 amino acids. V gave up 2 bases and J gave up 3 bases, with 14 bases separating them.

The chain recombines TRBV28 with TRBJ1-6; D uncertain. The germline gives CDR1 MDHEN, CDR2 SYDVKM. Trimming took 5 bases from V and 7 from J, leaving 3 bases between them. The CDR3 extends over 11 amino acids. The CDR3 loop reads CASSDNSPLHF. The CDR3 DNA is TGTGCCAGCAGTGACAATTCACCCCTCCACTTT.

This clonotype was seen at least ten times. The CDR3 is CASRPVMGDGLDEAFF. The CDR3 coding sequence is TGTGCCAGCAGGCCGGTGATGGGGGACGGTTTAGATGAAGCTTTCTTT. The genes are TRBV27 and TRBJ1-1; D is perhaps TRBD1 (5 bases). CDR1 is MNHEY and CDR2 is SMNVEV in the germline V gene (reference sequence). This CDR3 has 16 amino acids. With 6 bases removed from V and 7 bases from J, the gap between germline ends came to 24 bases.

This clonotype turned up a few times. The chain has TRBV5-5 and TRBJ2-5, with 13 positions matching TRBD2. The V segment lost 0 bases and the J segment 5 bases; nucleotides outside the gene matches: 4. CDR1 and CDR2 from the germline V gene are SGHKS and YYEKEE (reference sequence). This CDR3 is built from 16 residues. CDR3 amino acids: CASSLELAGGRETQYF. As DNA, the CDR3 is TGTGCCAGCAGCTTGGAACTAGCGGGGGGGCGGGAGACCCAGTACTTC.

The chain recombines TRBV20-1 with TRBJ2-1; 11 bases are a match to TRBD2. Per the germline V gene, CDR1 is DFQATT and CDR2 is SNEGSKA (reference sequence). V shed 7 bases, J shed 3 bases, and the junction held 8 bases outside the gene matches. This CDR3 region has 15 residues. In nucleotides, the CDR3 is TGCAGTGTAAGCGGGACTAGCGGTCGCTACAATGAGCAGTTCTTC. Translating it yields CSVSGTSGRYNEQFF.

This clonotype occurred a few times. The V gene is TRBV2, the J gene TRBJ2-7, with 9 positions matching TRBD1. The J segment lost 5 bases and the V segment lost 6 bases, leaving 8 bases of the junction unmatched. CDR1 is SNHLY, CDR2 FYNNEI, per germline. The CDR3 is made up of 14 amino acids. DNA for the CDR3: TGTGCCAGCAGCCGTGGGGACAGGGTGGACGAGCAGTACTTC. Its translation: CASSRGDRVDEQYF.